This T cell receptor (beta chain) originates from a study of tumor-infiltrating lymphocytes in primary liver carcinoma (TCRdb year 2017). Looking at the study overall: A handful of patients with histopathologically diagnosed primary liver carcinoma underwent surgical resection in China between November 2015 and 2016. The five patients, three men and two women aged 30 to 69 years, had hepatocellular carcinoma (four) or combined HCC and intrahepatic cholangiocarcinoma (one). The tumors of the five patients were staged as T1-T3 N0M0, with maximum diameters ranging from about 4.2 to 10 cm. Each sample produced roughly 3.65 to 7.13 million productive TCRbeta reads, and read depth showed no significant difference between tissue types. The study combined TCRbeta repertoire sequencing, expression microarrays and whole-exome sequencing across five regions of each liver tumor, with adjacent normal tissue and blood. A total of about 35 specimens from 5 patients went through TCRbeta repertoire sequencing, namely 25 tumor regions, 5 adjacent noncancerous liver tissues and 5 peripheral blood samples. High reproducibility was observed for the technical replicate repertoires, with mean shared-clone rates around 0.9 and correlation coefficients above 0.95.

TRIzol reagent was used to extract blood RNA from unsorted whole blood, while the DNeasy Blood & Tissue kit provided the germline DNA. Chronic HBV infection was present in the patients, and the patients were treatment-naive at sampling. Before surgery, approximately 3.8 milliliters of peripheral blood were drawn into K2EDTA tubes. TCRbeta-specific cDNA was reverse-transcribed from roughly 500 ng total RNA using a constant-region primer and ProtoScript II reverse transcriptase. TCRbeta libraries were built with three nested multiplex PCR rounds, a slightly modified ARM-PCR procedure. The first two PCR rounds used multiplex TRBV1-TRBV30 forward primers with a Cbeta reverse primer, each for about 10 cycles. Sample barcodes and Illumina adapters were added in a final 25-cycle PCR using Deep VentR polymerase. Before sequencing, amplicons of 200-500 bp were gel-purified using a QIAquick gel extraction kit. The TCRbeta amplicons were sequenced with 250-bp paired-end reads on an Illumina HiSeq 2500. The published analysis was carried out like this. To recover full CDR3 sequences, reads were quality-trimmed using Trimmomatic v0.33 and paired reads were then merged using FLASH v1.2.11. MiGEC v1.2.1b assigned V, D and J germline segments to the rearranged TCRbeta sequences. VDJtools v1.0.0 computed clonotype statistics and Shannon-Wiener diversity indices. Except for diversity analysis, only the 250 most abundant clonotypes of each sample were used in subsequent analyses to reduce sampling bias. TCRdb itself trimmed the public reads at Q25 with fastp, ran MiXCR and retained productive beta chains. Identical CDR3 protein sequences are pooled into one entry, listed with their most common genes and DNA. TCRdb's processing, not the authors', yielded these V and J calls. Here the sample has approximately 210,000 distinct CDR3 sequences; almost 65% occur a single time. The top ten clones comprise about 7.1% of the sample.

This clonotype was recorded many times. It lacks a known antigen. No per-base quality is available; no much larger clone lies one base away. From the cysteine through the phenylalanine, the CDR3 covers 16 amino acids. The sequence is cut down to CDR3 DNA, 48 bases in frame from base 1. The CDR1 and CDR2 encoded by the germline V gene (reference sequence) are SGHNT and YYREEE. At the junction V is shortened by 4 bases and J by 4 bases; bases outside the gene matches: 7. Results and caveats for the whole study, not just this receptor: Only 4 or 5 patients were included in the study, and the authors note that the findings should be validated in a larger study. Because only the TCR beta chain was sequenced and unpaired alpha chains were not captured, true repertoire diversity is likely underestimated. Compared with blood, tumors had a significantly larger share of the repertoire taken up by the top 250 clones (p = 0.039). Because the samples were bulk and unsorted, CD4+ and CD8+ T cell repertoires could not be compared. Repertoire overlap was higher between tumor regions (mean around 36%) than tumor-adjacent (approximately 17%) or tumor-blood (14%) pairs, consistent with antigen-driven expansion.

This clonotype was obtained from a woman in her sixties with primary liver carcinoma and hepatitis B virus infection. This receptor chain uses TRBV5-4 and TRBJ1-4; 10 junctional bases match TRBD1. The sample consisted of peripheral blood. The DNA sequence is as follows: TGTGCCAGCAGCAGGGGACAGGGGCTTAGTAATGAAAAACTGTTTTTT. It specifies CASSRGQGLSNEKLFF.